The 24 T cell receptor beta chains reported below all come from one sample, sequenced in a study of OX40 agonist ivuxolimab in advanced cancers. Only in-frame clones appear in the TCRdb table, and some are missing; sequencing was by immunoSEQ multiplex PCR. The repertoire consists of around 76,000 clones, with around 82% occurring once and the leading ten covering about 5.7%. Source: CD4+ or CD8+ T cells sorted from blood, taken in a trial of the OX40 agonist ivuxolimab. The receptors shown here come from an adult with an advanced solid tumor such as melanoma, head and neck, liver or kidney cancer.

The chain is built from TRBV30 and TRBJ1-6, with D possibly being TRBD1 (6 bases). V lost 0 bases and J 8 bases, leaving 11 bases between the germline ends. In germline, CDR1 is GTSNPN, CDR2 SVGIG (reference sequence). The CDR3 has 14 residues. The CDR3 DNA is TGTGCCTGGAGTGTACGGGGGGCGGATTCACCCCTCCACTTT. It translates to CAWSVRGADSPLHF.

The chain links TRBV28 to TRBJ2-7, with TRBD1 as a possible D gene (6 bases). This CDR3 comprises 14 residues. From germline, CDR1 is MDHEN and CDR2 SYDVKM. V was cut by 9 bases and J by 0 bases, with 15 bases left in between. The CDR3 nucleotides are TGTGCCAGTTCTTTACAGGGCTACTCCTACGAGCAGTACTTC. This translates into CASSLQGYSYEQYF.

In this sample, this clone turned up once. The CDR3 sequence: CASSKDRVDTQYF. The CDR3 DNA is TGTGCCAGCAGCAAGGACAGGGTAGATACGCAGTATTTT. This chain connects TRBV7-9 to TRBJ2-3; TRBD1 matches at 8 bases. V lost 5 bases to trimming and J lost 5 bases; unmatched junction nucleotides: 3. CDR1 SEHNR and CDR2 FQNEAQ come from the germline V gene (reference sequence). The CDR3 consists of 13 residues.

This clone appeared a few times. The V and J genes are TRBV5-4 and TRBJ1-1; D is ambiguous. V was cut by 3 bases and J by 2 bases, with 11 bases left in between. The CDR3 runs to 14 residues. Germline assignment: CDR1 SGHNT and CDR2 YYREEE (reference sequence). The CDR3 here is CASSSPGGNTEAFF. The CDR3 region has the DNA TGTGCCAGCAGCTCTCCGGGCGGTAACACTGAAGCTTTCTTT.

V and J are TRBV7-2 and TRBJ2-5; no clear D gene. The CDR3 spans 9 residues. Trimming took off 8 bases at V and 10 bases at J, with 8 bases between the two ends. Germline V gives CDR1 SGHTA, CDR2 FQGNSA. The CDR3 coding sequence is TGTGCCAGCGGGGTACTCCAGTACTTC. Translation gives CASGVLQYF.

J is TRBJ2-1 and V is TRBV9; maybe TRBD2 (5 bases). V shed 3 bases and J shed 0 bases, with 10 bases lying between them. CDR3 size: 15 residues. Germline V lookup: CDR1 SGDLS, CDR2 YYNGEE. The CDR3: CASSAGWSSYNEQFF. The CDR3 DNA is TGTGCCAGCAGCGCGGGATGGAGCTCCTACAATGAGCAGTTCTTC.

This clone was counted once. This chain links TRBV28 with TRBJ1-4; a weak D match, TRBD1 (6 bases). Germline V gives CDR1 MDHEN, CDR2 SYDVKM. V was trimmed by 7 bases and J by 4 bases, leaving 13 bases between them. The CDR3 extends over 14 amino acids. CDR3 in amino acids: CASTRTALNEKLFF. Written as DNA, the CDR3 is TGTGCCAGCACCAGGACAGCACTTAATGAAAAACTGTTTTTT. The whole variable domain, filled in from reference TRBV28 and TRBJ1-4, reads DVKVTQSSRYLVKRTGEKVFLECVQDMDHENMFWYRQDPGLGLRLIYFSYDVKMKEKGDIPEGYSVSREKKERFSLILESASTNQTSMYLCASTRTALNEKLFFGSGTQLSVL.

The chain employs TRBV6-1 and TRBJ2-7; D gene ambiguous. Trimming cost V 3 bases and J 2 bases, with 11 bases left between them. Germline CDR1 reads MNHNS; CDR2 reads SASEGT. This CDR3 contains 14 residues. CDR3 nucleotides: TGTGCCAGCAGTGAGGCTGGGGTAACCTACGAGCAGTACTTC. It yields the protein CASSEAGVTYEQYF.

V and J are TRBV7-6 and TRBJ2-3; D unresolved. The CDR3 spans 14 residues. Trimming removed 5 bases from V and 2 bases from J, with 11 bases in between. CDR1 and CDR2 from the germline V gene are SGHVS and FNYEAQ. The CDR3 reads CASSPRYTTDTQYF. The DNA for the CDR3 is TGTGCCAGCAGCCCCCGATATACCACAGATACGCAGTATTTT.

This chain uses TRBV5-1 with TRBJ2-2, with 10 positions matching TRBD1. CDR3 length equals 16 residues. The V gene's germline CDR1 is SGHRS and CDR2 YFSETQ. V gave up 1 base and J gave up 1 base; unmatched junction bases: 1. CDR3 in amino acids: CASSLRTGGNTGELFF. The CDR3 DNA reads TGCGCCAGCAGCTTGCGGACAGGGGGGAACACCGGGGAGCTGTTTTTT.

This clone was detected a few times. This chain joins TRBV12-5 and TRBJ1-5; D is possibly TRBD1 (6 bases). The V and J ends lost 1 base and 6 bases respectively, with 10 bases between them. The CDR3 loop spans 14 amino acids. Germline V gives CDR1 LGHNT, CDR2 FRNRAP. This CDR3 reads CASGLGAGAQPQHF. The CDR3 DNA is TGTGCTAGTGGTTTGGGCGCAGGGGCTCAGCCCCAGCATTTT.

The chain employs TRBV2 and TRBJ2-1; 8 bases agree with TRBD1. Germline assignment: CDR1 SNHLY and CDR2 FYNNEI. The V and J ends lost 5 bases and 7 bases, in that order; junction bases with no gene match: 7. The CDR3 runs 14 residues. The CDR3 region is CASSLGTGWNEQFF. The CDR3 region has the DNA TGTGCCAGCAGTCTGGGGACAGGTTGGAATGAGCAGTTCTTC. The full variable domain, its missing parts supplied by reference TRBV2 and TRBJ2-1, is EPEVTQTPSHQVTQMGQEVILRCVPISNHLYFYWYRQILGQKVEFLVSFYNNEISEKSEIFDDQFSVERPDGSNFTLKIRSTKLEDSAMYFCASSLGTGWNEQFFGPGTRLTVL.

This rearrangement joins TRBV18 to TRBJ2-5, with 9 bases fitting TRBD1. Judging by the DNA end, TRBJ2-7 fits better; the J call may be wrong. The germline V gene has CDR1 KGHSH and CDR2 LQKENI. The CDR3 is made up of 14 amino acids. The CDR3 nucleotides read TGTGCCAGCTCACTTGGGACAGGGTCCTACGAGCAGTACTTC. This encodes CASSLGTGSYEQYF.

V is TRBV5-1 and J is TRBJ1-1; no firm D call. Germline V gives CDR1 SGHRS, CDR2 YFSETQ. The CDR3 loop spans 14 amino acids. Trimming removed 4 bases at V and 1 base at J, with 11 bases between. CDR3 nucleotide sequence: TGCGCCAGCAGCGAGAGGGAGGGGAACACTGAAGCTTTCTTT. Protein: CASSEREGNTEAFF.

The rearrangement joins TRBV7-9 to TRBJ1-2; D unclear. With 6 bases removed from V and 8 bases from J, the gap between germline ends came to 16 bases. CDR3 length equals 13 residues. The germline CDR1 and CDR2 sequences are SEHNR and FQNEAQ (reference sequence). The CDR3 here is CASRKGGSEGYTF. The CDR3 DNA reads TGTGCCAGCAGAAAGGGAGGGTCTGAAGGCTACACCTTC.

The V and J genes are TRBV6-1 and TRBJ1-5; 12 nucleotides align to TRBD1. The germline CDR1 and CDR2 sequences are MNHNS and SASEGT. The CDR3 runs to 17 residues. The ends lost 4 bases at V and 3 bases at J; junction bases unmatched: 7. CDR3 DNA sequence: TGTGCCAGCAGTGGTACCGGGACAGGGGGCTCCAATCAGCCCCAGCATTTT. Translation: CASSGTGTGGSNQPQHF.

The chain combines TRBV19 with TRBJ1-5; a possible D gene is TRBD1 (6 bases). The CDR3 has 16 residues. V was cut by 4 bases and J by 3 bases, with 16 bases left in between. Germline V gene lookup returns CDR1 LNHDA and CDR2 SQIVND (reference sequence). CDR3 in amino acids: CASSSLQGNYNQPQHF. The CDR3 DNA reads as TGTGCCAGTAGTAGCCTCCAGGGGAATTACAATCAGCCCCAGCATTTT.

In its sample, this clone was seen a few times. The CDR3 coding sequence is TGTGCCAGCATTGCCAGGGGGTTCCCAACACCCGGGGAGCTGTTTTTT. Protein sequence: CASIARGFPTPGELFF. This chain connects TRBV7-2 to TRBJ2-2; 7 positions match TRBD1. There are 16 residues in the CDR3. After removal of 7 bases from V and 6 bases from J, the junction contained 14 bases not matched to a gene. From germline, CDR1 is SGHTA and CDR2 FQGNSA.

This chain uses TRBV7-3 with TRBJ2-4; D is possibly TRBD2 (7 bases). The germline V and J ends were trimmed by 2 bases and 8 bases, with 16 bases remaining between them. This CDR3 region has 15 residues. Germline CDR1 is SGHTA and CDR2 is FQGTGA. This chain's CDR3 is CASSLGGGASYIQYF. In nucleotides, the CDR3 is TGTGCCAGCAGCTTAGGCGGGGGCGCGAGCTACATTCAGTACTTC.

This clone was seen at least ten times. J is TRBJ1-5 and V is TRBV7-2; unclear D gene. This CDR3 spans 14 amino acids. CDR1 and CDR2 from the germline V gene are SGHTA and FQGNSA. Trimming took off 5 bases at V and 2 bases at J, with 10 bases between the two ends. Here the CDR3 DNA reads TGTGCCAGCAGCCCCCGGGGAGGCAATCAGCCCCAGCATTTT. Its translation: CASSPRGGNQPQHF.

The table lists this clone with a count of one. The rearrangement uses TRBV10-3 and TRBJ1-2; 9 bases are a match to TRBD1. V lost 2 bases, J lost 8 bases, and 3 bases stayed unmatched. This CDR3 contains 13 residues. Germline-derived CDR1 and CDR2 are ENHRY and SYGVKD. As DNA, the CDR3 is TGTGCCATCAGTGAGGGACAGGGGCGAGGCTACACCTTC. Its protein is CAISEGQGRGYTF.

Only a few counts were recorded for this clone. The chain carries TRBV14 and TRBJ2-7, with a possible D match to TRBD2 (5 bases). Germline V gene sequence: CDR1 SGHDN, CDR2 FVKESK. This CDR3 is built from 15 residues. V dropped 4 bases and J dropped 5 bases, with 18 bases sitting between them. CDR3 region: CASSPQSSAGHEQYF. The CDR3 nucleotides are TGTGCCAGCAGCCCCCAATCCTCGGCGGGTCACGAGCAGTACTTC.

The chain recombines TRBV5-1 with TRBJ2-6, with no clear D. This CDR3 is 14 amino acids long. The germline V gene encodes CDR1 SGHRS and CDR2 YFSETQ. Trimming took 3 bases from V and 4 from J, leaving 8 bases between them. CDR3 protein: CASSWFEGANVLTF. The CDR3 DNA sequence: TGCGCCAGCAGCTGGTTCGAGGGGGCCAACGTCCTGACTTTC. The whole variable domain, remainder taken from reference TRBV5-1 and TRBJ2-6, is KAGVTQTPRYLIKTRGQQVTLSCSPISGHRSVSWYQQTPGQGLQFLFEYFSETQRNKGNFPGRFSGRQFSNSRSEMNVSTLELGDSALYLCASSWFEGANVLTFGAGSRLTVL.

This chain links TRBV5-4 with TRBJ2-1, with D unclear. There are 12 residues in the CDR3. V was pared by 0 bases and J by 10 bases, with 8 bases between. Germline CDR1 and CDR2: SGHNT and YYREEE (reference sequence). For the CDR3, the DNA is TGTGCCAGCAGCTTGGTTCCAGGAGAGCAGTTCTTC. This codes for CASSLVPGEQFF.